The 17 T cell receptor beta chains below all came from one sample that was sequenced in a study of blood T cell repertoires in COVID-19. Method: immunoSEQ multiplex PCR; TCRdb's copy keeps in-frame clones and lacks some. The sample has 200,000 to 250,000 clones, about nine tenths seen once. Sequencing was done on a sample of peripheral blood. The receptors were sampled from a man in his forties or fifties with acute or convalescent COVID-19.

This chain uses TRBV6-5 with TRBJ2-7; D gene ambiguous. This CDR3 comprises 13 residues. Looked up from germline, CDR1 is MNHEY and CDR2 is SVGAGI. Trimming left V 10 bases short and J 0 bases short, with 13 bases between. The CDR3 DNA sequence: TGTGCCACCACGATACTTAGCTCCTACGAGCAGTACTTC. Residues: CATTILSSYEQYF.

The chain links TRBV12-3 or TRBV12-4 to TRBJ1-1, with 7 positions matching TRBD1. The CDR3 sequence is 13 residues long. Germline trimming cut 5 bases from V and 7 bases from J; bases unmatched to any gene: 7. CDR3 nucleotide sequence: TGTGCCAGCAGTCCTCAGGGGGACCGTGAAGCTTTCTTT. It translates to CASSPQGDREAFF.

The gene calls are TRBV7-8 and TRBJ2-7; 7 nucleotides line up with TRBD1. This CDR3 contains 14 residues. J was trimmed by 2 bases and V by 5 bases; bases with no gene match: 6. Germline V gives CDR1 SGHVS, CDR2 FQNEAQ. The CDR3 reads CASSESTGTYEQYF. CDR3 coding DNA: TGTGCCAGCAGCGAATCGACAGGGACCTACGAGCAGTACTTC.

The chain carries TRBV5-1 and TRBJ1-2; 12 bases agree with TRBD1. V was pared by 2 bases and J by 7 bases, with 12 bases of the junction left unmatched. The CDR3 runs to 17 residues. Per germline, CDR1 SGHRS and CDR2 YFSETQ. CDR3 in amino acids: CASSLPGTGGAGFGYTF. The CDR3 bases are TGCGCCAGCAGCTTACCCGGGACAGGGGGCGCGGGATTTGGCTACACCTTC.

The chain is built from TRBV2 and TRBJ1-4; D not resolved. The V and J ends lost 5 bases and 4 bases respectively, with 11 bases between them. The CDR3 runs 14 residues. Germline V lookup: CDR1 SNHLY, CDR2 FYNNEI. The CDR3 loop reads CASSRNSNNEKLFF. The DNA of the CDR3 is TGTGCCAGCAGTCGAAACAGCAATAATGAAAAACTGTTTTTT.

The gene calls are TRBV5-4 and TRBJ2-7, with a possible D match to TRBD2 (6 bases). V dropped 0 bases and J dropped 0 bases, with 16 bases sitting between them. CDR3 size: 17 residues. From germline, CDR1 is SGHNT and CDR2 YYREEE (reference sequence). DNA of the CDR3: TGTGCCAGCAGCTTGGGTCCGGCAGGGAGGAGCTCCTACGAGCAGTACTTC. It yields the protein CASSLGPAGRSSYEQYF.

Here the CDR3 reads CASRRQGNGDTQYF. The CDR3 DNA is TGTGCCAGCAGACGACAGGGCAATGGAGATACGCAGTATTTT. The V gene is TRBV6-5, the J gene TRBJ2-3; 7 nucleotides match TRBD1. The CDR3 covers 14 residues. Germline CDR1 is MNHEY and CDR2 is SVGAGI. J gave up 5 bases and V 6 bases, and 8 bases lay outside the gene matches.

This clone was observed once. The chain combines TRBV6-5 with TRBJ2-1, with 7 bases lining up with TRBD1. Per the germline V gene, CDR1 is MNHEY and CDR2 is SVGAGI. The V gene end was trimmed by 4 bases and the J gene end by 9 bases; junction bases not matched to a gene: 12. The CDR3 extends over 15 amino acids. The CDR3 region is CASSFTGAGLVEQFF. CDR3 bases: TGTGCCAGCAGTTTCACAGGGGCCGGATTAGTTGAGCAGTTCTTC.

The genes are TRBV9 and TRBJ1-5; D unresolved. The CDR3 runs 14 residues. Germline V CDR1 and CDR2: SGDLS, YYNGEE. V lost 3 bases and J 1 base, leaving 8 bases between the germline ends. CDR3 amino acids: CASSGGYSNQPQHF. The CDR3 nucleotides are TGTGCCAGCAGCGGAGGGTACAGCAATCAGCCCCAGCATTTT. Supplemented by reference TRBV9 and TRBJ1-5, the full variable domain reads DSGVTQTPKHLITATGQRVTLRCSPRSGDLSVYWYQQSLDQGLQFLIQYYNGEERAKGNILERFSAQQFPDLHSELNLSSLELGDSALYFCASSGGYSNQPQHFGDGTRLSIL.

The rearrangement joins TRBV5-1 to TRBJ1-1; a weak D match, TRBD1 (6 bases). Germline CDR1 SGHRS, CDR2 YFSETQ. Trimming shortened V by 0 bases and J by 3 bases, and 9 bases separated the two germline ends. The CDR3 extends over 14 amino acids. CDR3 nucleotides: TGCGCCAGCAGCTTGGTCCCAGGGGACACTGAAGCTTTCTTT. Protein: CASSLVPGDTEAFF.

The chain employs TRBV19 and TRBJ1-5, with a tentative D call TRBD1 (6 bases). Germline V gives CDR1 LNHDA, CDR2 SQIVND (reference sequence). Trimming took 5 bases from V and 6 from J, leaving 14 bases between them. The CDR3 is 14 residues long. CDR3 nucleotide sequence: TGTGCCAGTAGTGGGGCAGGGGAGGGTCAGCCCCAGCATTTT. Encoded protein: CASSGAGEGQPQHF.

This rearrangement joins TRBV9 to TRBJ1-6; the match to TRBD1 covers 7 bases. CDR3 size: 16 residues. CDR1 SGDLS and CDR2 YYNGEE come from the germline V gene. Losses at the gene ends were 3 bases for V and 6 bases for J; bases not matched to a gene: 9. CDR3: CASSATGSRTNSPLHF. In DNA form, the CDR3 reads TGTGCCAGCAGCGCGACAGGGAGCAGAACTAATTCACCCCTCCACTTT.

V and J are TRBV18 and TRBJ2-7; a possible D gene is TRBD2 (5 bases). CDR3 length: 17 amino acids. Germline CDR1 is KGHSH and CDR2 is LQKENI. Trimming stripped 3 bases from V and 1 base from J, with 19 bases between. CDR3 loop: CASSPPNNSPGSYEQYF. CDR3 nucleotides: TGTGCCAGCTCACCCCCTAACAACAGCCCGGGGTCCTACGAGCAGTACTTC. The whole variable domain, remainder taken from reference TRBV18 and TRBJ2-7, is NAGVMQNPRHLVRRRGQEARLRCSPMKGHSHVYWYRQLPEEGLKFMVYLQKENIIDESGMPKERFSAEFPKEGPSILRIQQVVRGDSAAYFCASSPPNNSPGSYEQYFGPGTRLTVT.

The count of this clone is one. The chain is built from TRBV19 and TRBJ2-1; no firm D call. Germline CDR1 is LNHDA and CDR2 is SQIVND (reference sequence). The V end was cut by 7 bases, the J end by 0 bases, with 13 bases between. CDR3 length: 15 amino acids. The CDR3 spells CASTADPISYNEQFF. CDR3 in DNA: TGTGCCAGTACCGCGGATCCAATCTCCTACAATGAGCAGTTCTTC.

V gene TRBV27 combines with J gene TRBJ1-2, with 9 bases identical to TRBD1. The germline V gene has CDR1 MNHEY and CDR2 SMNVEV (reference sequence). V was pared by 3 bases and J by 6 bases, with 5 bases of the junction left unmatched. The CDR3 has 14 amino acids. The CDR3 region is CASSLVGTGNGYTF. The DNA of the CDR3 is TGTGCCAGCAGTTTGGTGGGGACAGGGAATGGCTACACCTTC.

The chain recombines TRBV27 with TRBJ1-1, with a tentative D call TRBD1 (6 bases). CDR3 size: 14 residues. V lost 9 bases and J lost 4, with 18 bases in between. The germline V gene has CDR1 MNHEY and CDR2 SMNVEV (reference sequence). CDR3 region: CARAKLTGSTEAFF. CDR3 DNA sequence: TGTGCCAGGGCTAAATTAACAGGGAGCACTGAAGCTTTCTTT.

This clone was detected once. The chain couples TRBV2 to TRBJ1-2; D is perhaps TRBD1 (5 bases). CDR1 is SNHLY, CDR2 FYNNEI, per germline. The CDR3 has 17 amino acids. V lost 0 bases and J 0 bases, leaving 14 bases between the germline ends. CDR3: CASSEARRGNANYGYTF. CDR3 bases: TGTGCCAGCAGTGAAGCTCGCCGGGGGAATGCTAACTATGGCTACACCTTC.